The rows below give T cell receptor beta chains drawn from one sample of a study of graft-versus-host responses after intestinal transplantation. Their cognate antigens are unknown. The repertoire was sequenced with immunoSEQ multiplex PCR; TCRdb's copy has only in-frame clones and lacks some. Of over 100,000 clones in the sample, 85% to 95% were seen once. This material consisted of unstimulated CD8+ T cells sorted from spleen or lymph node cells, taken before intestinal transplant. Receptors originate from a human donor who received an intestinal transplant. Each CDR3 is given with its conserved first and last residue. The order of the fields is D gene, CDR3 length, J gene, V gene, clone size, CDR3 DNA, CDR3 protein. The D gene is left open where the match is weak. A clone size is listed for some rows: how often the clone was seen (once, few, many), or a class if it is expanded.

>.|13|TRBJ2-7|TRBV28|.
TGTGCCAGCAGTTCACAGGGGGGGAACGAGCAGTACTTC
CASSSQGGNEQYF
>TRBD2|17|TRBJ2-3|TRBV5-1|.
TGCGCCAGCAGCTTAGCGCCGCGGGGGATTGGGGCAGATACGCAGTATTTT
CASSLAPRGIGADTQYF
>.|12|TRBJ2-7|TRBV5-4|.
TGTGCCAGCAGCCAGGGGACCTACGAGCAGTACTTC
CASSQGTYEQYF
>TRBD1|17|TRBJ1-2|TRBV27|.
TGTGCCAGCAGTTTATCGCGGACAGGGGGTTCCAACTATGGCTACACCTTC
CASSLSRTGGSNYGYTF
>.|13|TRBJ1-1|TRBV11-2|.
TGTGCCAGCCGCCAACTGATGAACACTGAAGCTTTCTTT
CASRQLMNTEAFF
>TRBD1|13|TRBJ2-1|TRBV25-1|.
TGTGCCAGCAGCCTCGACAGGGAAAATGAGCAGTTCTTC
CASSLDRENEQFF
>.|14|TRBJ2-5|TRBV7-2|.
TGTGCCAGCAGCTTAGGGGAATACCAAGAGACCCAGTACTTC
CASSLGEYQETQYF
>.|15|TRBJ2-3|TRBV7-8|.
TGTGCCAGCAGCTTACTGGGCGGAAGCACAGATACGCAGTATTTT
CASSLLGGSTDTQYF
>TRBD2|16|TRBJ2-7|TRBV2|.
TGTGCCAGCAGTGAATCTAGCGGGAGGAAGACGTACGAGCAGTACTTC
CASSESSGRKTYEQYF
>TRBD2|16|TRBJ2-3|TRBV13|.
TGTGCCAGCACCTATCGGACTAGCGGGATTTCAGATACGCAGTATTTT
CASTYRTSGISDTQYF
>TRBD2|15|TRBJ2-7|TRBV28|.
TGTGCCAGCAGGATGCGCCCGACTAGCGGGTACGAGCAGTACTTC
CASRMRPTSGYEQYF
>.|14|TRBJ2-2|TRBV5-4|.
TGTGCCAGCAGCTTGCGGCAGAACACCGGGGAGCTGTTTTTT
CASSLRQNTGELFF
>.|14|TRBJ1-5|TRBV9|.
TGTGCCAGCAGCGTTGGGACAATCGGTCAGCCCCAGCATTTT
CASSVGTIGQPQHF
>TRBD2|16|TRBJ2-3|TRBV10-3|.
TGTGCCATCAGCGACTTGACTAGCGGGAGACCAGATACGCAGTATTTT
CAISDLTSGRPDTQYF
>TRBD2|16|TRBJ2-1|TRBV11-3|.
TGTGCCAGCAGCTTGAGGATAGCGGGTTCCTACAATGAGCAGTTCTTC
CASSLRIAGSYNEQFF
>.|15|TRBJ2-5|TRBV14|.
TGTGCCAGCAGCCAAGGAAAAGGGCGCGCGGAGACCCAGTACTTC
CASSQGKGRAETQYF
>.|12|TRBJ1-1|TRBV10-2|.
TGCGCCAGCAGTGATGGACGGTTGGAAGCTTTCTTT
CASSDGRLEAFF
>.|13|TRBJ1-4|TRBV25-1|.
TGTGCCAGCAGTGAGTGGGAAAATGAAAAACTGTTTTTT
CASSEWENEKLFF
>.|15|TRBJ2-1|TRBV14|.
TGTGCCAGCAGCCAACAGGTGAGCTCCTACAATGAGCAGTTCTTC
CASSQQVSSYNEQFF
>.|14|TRBJ1-6|TRBV27|.
TGTGCCAGCAGGCCCCGCTCCTATAATTCACCCCTCCACTTT
CASRPRSYNSPLHF
>.|11|TRBJ1-1|TRBV30|.
TGTGCCTGGGGCCAGTACACTGAAGCTTTCTTT
CAWGQYTEAFF
>TRBD2|14|TRBJ2-1|TRBV19|.
TGTGCCAGTAGTCCCGGGACTAGCGGGAGAGAACAGTTCTTC
CASSPGTSGREQFF
>.|13|TRBJ1-4|TRBV13|once
TGTGCCAGCAAAGAAGGACTCGATGAAAAACTGTTTTTT
CASKEGLDEKLFF
>TRBD2|14|TRBJ2-5|TRBV29-1|once
TGCAGCGTTCGAAAGGCGGGAGGGACCAAGACCCAGTACTTC
CSVRKAGGTKTQYF